The 21 T cell receptor beta chains below come from one sample, sequenced in a study of cytomegalovirus exposure and HLA in healthy donors (dated by TCRdb to about 2017). Receptor amplification or capture employed the immunoSEQ multiplex PCR assay. For the multiplex PCR, a mixture combining 60 forward primers for TCR Vbeta segments and 13 reverse primers for TCR Jbeta segments was used. The table comes from immuneACCESS by way of TCRdb, which keeps in-frame sequences with V and J called. Part of the clones is missing from these tables; in studies checked, under half for an unresolved V gene and the rest for unknown reasons. The sample includes 150,000 to 200,000 clones, with less than 80% observed a single time. The ten largest clones take up 3.5% to 5% of the sample. The sequencing sample was made of PBMCs. The receptors originated from a woman in her twenties or thirties in good health and CMV-seropositive.

This rearrangement joins TRBV5-1 to TRBJ2-7, with D perhaps matching TRBD1 (6 bases). Per germline, CDR1 SGHRS and CDR2 YFSETQ. V shed 2 bases and J shed 2 bases, with 8 bases lying between them. This CDR3 is built from 13 residues. CDR3 protein: CASSFPGAYEQYF. The CDR3 DNA is TGCGCCAGCAGCTTCCCAGGGGCCTACGAGCAGTACTTC. Drawing the rest from reference TRBV5-1 and TRBJ2-7, the complete variable domain is KAGVTQTPRYLIKTRGQQVTLSCSPISGHRSVSWYQQTPGQGLQFLFEYFSETQRNKGNFPGRFSGRQFSNSRSEMNVSTLELGDSALYLCASSFPGAYEQYFGPGTRLTVT.

In this sample, this clone turned up a few times. The chain employs TRBV7-2 and TRBJ1-2; 7 nucleotides match TRBD1. The CDR3 has 13 amino acids. CDR1 is SGHTA, CDR2 FQGNSA, per germline. V was pared by 4 bases and J by 7 bases, with 6 bases of the junction left unmatched. The CDR3 DNA reads TGTGCCAGCAGCTCTCAGGGGGAACTTGGCTACACCTTC. Protein sequence: CASSSQGELGYTF.

The chain combines TRBV10-3 with TRBJ2-5, with 7 bases aligning to TRBD1. V lost 4 bases, J lost 2 bases, and 7 bases stayed unmatched. The germline V gene has CDR1 ENHRY and CDR2 SYGVKD. The CDR3 contains 15 residues. The CDR3 region is CAISVNRGVQETQYF. The CDR3 DNA follows: TGTGCCATCAGTGTTAACAGGGGCGTACAAGAGACCCAGTACTTC.

The chain employs TRBV30 and TRBJ2-3; TRBD2 might be the D (6 bases). Trimming stripped 1 base from V and 2 bases from J, with 10 bases between. CDR1 and CDR2 from the germline V gene are GTSNPN and SVGIG (reference sequence). CDR3 length: 14 residues. CDR3 loop: CAWSEAGPTDTQYF. For the CDR3, the DNA is TGTGCCTGGAGTGAGGCGGGGCCCACAGATACGCAGTATTTT.

CDR3 region: CASSLSAGYKVYEQYF. For the CDR3, the DNA is TGTGCCAGCAGTTTATCGGCAGGGTATAAGGTCTACGAGCAGTACTTC. The chain recombines TRBV27 with TRBJ2-7; TRBD1 is a possible D gene (5 bases). The germline V gene encodes CDR1 MNHEY and CDR2 SMNVEV (reference sequence). Trimming removed 0 bases from V and 3 bases from J, with 15 bases in between. The CDR3 spans 16 residues.

The chain employs TRBV4-1 and TRBJ1-5; D is possibly TRBD1 (6 bases). CDR3 size: 14 residues. The germline V gene has CDR1 MGHRA and CDR2 YSYEKL. The ends were cut back, 4 bases at V and 5 bases at J, with 12 bases in the middle. CDR3 loop: CASSPDRSHQPQHF. Here the CDR3 DNA reads TGCGCCAGCAGCCCCGACAGGTCTCATCAGCCCCAGCATTTT.

The V and J genes are TRBV7-2 and TRBJ2-7, with 9 bases fitting TRBD2. The CDR3 covers 14 residues. Germline-derived CDR1 and CDR2 are SGHTA and FQGNSA. V was clipped by 5 bases and J by 4 bases; unmatched bases: 6. CDR3 DNA: TGTGCCAGCAGCCCACCGGGACTAGCATACGAGCAGTACTTC. It translates to CASSPPGLAYEQYF.

V is TRBV6-1 and J is TRBJ2-3, with D tentatively TRBD1 (5 bases). The V and J ends lost 8 bases and 6 bases respectively, with 21 bases between them. The CDR3 runs to 15 residues. Germline CDR1 is MNHNS and CDR2 is SASEGT. The CDR3 protein is CASRPTWQGSDTQYF. Written as DNA, the CDR3 is TGTGCCAGCCGCCCAACTTGGCAGGGTTCGGATACGCAGTATTTT.

This chain connects TRBV2 to TRBJ1-1; D may be TRBD1 (6 bases). V gave up 4 bases and J gave up 3 bases, with 15 bases separating them. The length of the CDR3 is 15 residues. Per the germline V gene, CDR1 is SNHLY and CDR2 is FYNNEI. Here the CDR3 reads CASSGDPPGDTEAFF. Written as DNA, the CDR3 is TGTGCCAGCAGTGGGGACCCACCAGGGGACACTGAAGCTTTCTTT.

The chain joins TRBV7-2 to TRBJ2-7; TRBD2 aligns across 14 bases. Looked up from germline, CDR1 is SGHTA and CDR2 is FQGNSA. The CDR3 runs to 19 residues. Unmatched junction bases numbered 10, after V lost 3 bases and J lost 0 bases. CDR3 sequence: CASSFPKGLAGVPSYEQYF. The CDR3 DNA reads TGTGCCAGCAGCTTCCCCAAGGGACTAGCGGGGGTTCCCTCCTACGAGCAGTACTTC.

The V gene is TRBV5-6, the J gene TRBJ2-7; TRBD2 agrees at 8 bases. After removal of 3 bases from V and 3 bases from J, the junction contained 11 bases not matched to a gene. The germline gives CDR1 SGHDT, CDR2 YYEEEE. The CDR3 has 16 residues. The CDR3 DNA follows: TGTGCCAGCAGCTCCCTCTGGACTAGCAGACACTACGAGCAGTACTTC. Translating gives CASSSLWTSRHYEQYF.

The chain employs TRBV4-1 and TRBJ1-1; tentative D call: TRBD1 (5 bases). The CDR3 has 15 amino acids. Between the trimmed V and J ends, which lost 1 base and 3 bases, there was a span of 12 bases. Germline V gives CDR1 MGHRA, CDR2 YSYEKL. CDR3 residues: CASSQVPGGYTEAFF. CDR3 nucleotide sequence: TGCGCCAGCAGCCAAGTGCCTGGGGGGTACACTGAAGCTTTCTTT.

The rearrangement joins TRBV4-2 to TRBJ2-1; no clear D. The germline V gene has CDR1 LGHNA and CDR2 YNFKEQ. This CDR3 has 17 residues. The V gene lost 1 base and the J gene lost 0 bases, with 13 bases spanning the gap. CDR3 bases: TGTGCCAGCAGCCAAGGGGCGATAAGCACCTCCTACAATGAGCAGTTCTTC. Encoded protein: CASSQGAISTSYNEQFF.

This chain uses TRBV10-2 with TRBJ2-1; tentative D call: TRBD2 (5 bases). CDR1 and CDR2 from the germline V gene are WSHSY and SAAADI. V was shortened by 2 bases and J by 7 bases, with 12 bases between the two germline ends. CDR3 length equals 14 residues. The CDR3 sequence: CASSELAWGNEQFF. As DNA, the CDR3 is TGCGCCAGCAGTGAGCTAGCCTGGGGTAATGAGCAGTTCTTC.

CDR3 sequence: CASSFTGGGETQYF. CDR3 DNA: TGTGCCAGCAGCTTTACAGGGGGAGGCGAGACCCAGTACTTC. The chain recombines TRBV11-2 with TRBJ2-5, with 8 bases that match TRBD1. CDR3 length equals 14 residues. Germline CDR1 is SGHAT and CDR2 is FQNNGV. After removal of 3 bases from V and 5 bases from J, the junction contained 5 bases not matched to a gene.

This chain connects TRBV7-2 to TRBJ1-4, with 10 bases fitting TRBD1. Germline CDR1 and CDR2: SGHTA and FQGNSA. The junction had 2 bases not matched to a gene; V was cut back by 0 bases and J by 7 bases. The CDR3 covers 15 residues. The CDR3 is CASSLARTGGEKLFF. For the CDR3, the DNA is TGTGCCAGCAGCTTAGCTCGGACAGGGGGTGAAAAACTGTTTTTT. Variable domain in full (rest from reference TRBV7-2 and TRBJ1-4): GAGVSQSPSNKVTEKGKDVELRCDPISGHTALYWYRQSLGQGLEFLIYFQGNSAPDKSGLPSDRFSAERTGGSVSTLTIQRTQQEDSAVYLCASSLARTGGEKLFFGSGTQLSVL.

This clone was seen only a few times. J is TRBJ2-7 and V is TRBV11-3; 10 bases map to TRBD1. Looked up from germline, CDR1 is SGHNT and CDR2 is YENEEA. The CDR3 is 16 residues long. Trimming cost V 5 bases and J 2 bases; bases outside gene matches: 9. CDR3 in amino acids: CASSLEKTGGTYEQYF. CDR3 coding DNA: TGTGCCAGCAGCCTTGAAAAGACAGGGGGCACCTACGAGCAGTACTTC. The full variable domain, in which reference TRBV11-3 and TRBJ2-7 provide the parts outside the CDR3, is EAGVVQSPRYKIIEKKQPVAFWCNPISGHNTLYWYLQNLGQGPELLIRYENEEAVDDSQLPKDRFSAERLKGVDSTLKIQPAELGDSAVYLCASSLEKTGGTYEQYFGPGTRLTVT.

The CDR3 DNA follows: TGTGCCAGCAGCCTCAACCAGCAGGGTTCCTCCTATGGCTACACCTTC. Amino acids: CASSLNQQGSSYGYTF. V is TRBV7-2 and J is TRBJ1-2, with D maybe TRBD1 (5 bases). Looked up from germline, CDR1 is SGHTA and CDR2 is FQGNSA. There are 16 residues in the CDR3. Deletions cut 5 bases from V and 4 bases from J, with 20 bases between. The full variable domain, rest sourced from reference TRBV7-2 and TRBJ1-2, is GAGVSQSPSNKVTEKGKDVELRCDPISGHTALYWYRQSLGQGLEFLIYFQGNSAPDKSGLPSDRFSAERTGGSVSTLTIQRTQQEDSAVYLCASSLNQQGSSYGYTFGSGTRLTVV.

The V gene is TRBV5-8, the J gene TRBJ1-1; no firm D call. The CDR3 loop spans 14 amino acids. Looked up from germline, CDR1 is SGHTS and CDR2 is YDEGEE. Trimming took off 0 bases at V and 4 bases at J, with 10 bases between the two ends. The CDR3 sequence is CASSLDKLVTEAFF. DNA for the CDR3: TGTGCCAGCAGCTTGGATAAACTCGTCACTGAAGCTTTCTTT.

The V gene is TRBV27, the J gene TRBJ1-5; D remains ambiguous. CDR3 size: 13 residues. The V and J ends lost 6 bases and 6 bases respectively, with 12 bases between them. CDR1 and CDR2 (germline): MNHEY, SMNVEV (reference sequence). The chain's CDR3 is CASRPPRGQPQHF. The CDR3 region has the DNA TGTGCCAGCAGACCCCCTAGAGGTCAGCCCCAGCATTTT.

CDR3 nucleotide sequence: TGTGCCATCGGGGGACACACCACAGATACGCAGTATTTT. Protein: CAIGGHTTDTQYF. This chain connects TRBV10-3 to TRBJ2-3; a weak D match, TRBD1 (6 bases). Looked up from germline, CDR1 is ENHRY and CDR2 is SYGVKD. V was trimmed by 8 bases and J by 2 bases, leaving 11 bases between them. The CDR3 extends over 13 amino acids.